What follows describes a single T cell receptor (beta chain). The data were obtained in a study of blood T cell repertoires in COVID-19. Study overall: Sites across the United States, Italy and Spain contributed samples from acute and convalescent COVID-19. Nucleic acid was either cDNA or gDNA, and it came from T cells, B-cell-depleted T cells, or PBMCs.

The J segment lost 2 bases and the V segment lost 6 bases, leaving 9 bases of the junction unmatched. Looked up from germline, CDR1 is MGHRA and CDR2 is YSYEKL. The CDR3 extends over 16 amino acids. Original analysis: Counts of nucleated cells, estimated from reference gene primer amplification, were obtained. Profiling relied on immunoSEQ multiplex PCR, and the TCRdb table lists in-frame clones only, not all of them. The V and J calls and clone size were taken over from that table, and D and trimming were inferred from the DNA. The sample yields roughly 100,000 clones, 87% seen once. What was sequenced was peripheral blood. This TCR was sampled from a human donor in a cohort sampled during active COVID-19. V gene TRBV4-1 combines with J gene TRBJ2-2, with 7 bases that match TRBD1. DNA for the CDR3: TGCGCCAGCAGTCACCGACAGGGCGGTAACACCGGGGAGCTGTTTTTT. This gives the protein CASSHRQGGNTGELFF.